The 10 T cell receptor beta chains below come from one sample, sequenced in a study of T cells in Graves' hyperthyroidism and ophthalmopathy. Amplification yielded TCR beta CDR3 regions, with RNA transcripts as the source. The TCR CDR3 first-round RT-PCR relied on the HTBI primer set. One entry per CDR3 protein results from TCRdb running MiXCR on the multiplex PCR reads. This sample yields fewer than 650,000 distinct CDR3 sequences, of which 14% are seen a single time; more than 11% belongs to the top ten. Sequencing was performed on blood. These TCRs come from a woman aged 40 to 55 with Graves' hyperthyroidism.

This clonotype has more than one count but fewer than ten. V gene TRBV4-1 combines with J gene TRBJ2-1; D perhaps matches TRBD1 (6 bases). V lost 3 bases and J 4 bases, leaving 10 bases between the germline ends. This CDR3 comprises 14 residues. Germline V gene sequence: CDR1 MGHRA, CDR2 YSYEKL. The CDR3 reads CASSQWTVYNEQFF. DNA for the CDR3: TGCGCCAGCAGCCAGTGGACAGTTTACAATGAGCAGTTCTTC.

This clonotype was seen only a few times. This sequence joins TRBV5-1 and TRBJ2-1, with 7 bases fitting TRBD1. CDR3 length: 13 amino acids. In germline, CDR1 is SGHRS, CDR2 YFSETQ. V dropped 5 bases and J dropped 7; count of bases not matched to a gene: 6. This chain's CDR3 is CASSPTGTNEQFF. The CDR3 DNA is TGCGCCAGCAGTCCGACAGGGACGAATGAGCAGTTCTTC.

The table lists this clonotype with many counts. The chain's CDR3 is CASRDVTNQPQHF. CDR3 coding DNA: TGTGCCAGCAGGGATGTTACCAATCAGCCCCAGCATTTT. V is TRBV28 and J is TRBJ1-5; D gene uncertain. CDR1 is MDHEN, CDR2 SYDVKM, per germline. Trimming pared 6 bases from V and 3 bases from J, leaving 9 bases between. The CDR3 totals 13 residues.

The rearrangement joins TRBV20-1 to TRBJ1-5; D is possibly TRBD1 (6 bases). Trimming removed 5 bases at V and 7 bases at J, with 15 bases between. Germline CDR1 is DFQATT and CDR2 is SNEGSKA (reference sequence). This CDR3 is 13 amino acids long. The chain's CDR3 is CSAVRTAEQPQHF. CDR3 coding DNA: TGCAGTGCTGTGAGGACAGCTGAACAGCCCCAGCATTTT.

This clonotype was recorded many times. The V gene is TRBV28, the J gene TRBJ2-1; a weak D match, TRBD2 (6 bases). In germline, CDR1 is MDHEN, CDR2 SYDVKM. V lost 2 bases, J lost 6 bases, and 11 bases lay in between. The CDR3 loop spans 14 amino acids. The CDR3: CASSLRLAFNEQFF. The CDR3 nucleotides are TGTGCCAGCAGTTTAAGGCTAGCGTTCAATGAGCAGTTCTTC.

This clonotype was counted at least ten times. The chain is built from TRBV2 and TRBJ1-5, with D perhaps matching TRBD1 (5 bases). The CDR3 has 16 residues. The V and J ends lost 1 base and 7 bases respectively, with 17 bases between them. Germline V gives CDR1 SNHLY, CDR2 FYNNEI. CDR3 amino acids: CASSEGYGGVGQPQHF. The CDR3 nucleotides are TGTGCCAGCAGTGAAGGGTACGGGGGAGTTGGGCAGCCCCAGCATTTT. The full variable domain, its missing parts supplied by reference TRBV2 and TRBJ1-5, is EPEVTQTPSHQVTQMGQEVILRCVPISNHLYFYWYRQILGQKVEFLVSFYNNEISEKSEIFDDQFSVERPDGSNFTLKIRSTKLEDSAMYFCASSEGYGGVGQPQHFGDGTRLSIL.

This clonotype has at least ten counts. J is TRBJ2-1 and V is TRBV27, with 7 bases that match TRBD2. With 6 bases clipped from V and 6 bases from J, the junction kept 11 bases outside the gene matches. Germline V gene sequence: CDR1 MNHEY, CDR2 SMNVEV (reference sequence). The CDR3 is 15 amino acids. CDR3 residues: CASRAGTVSSNEQFF. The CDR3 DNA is TGTGCCAGCAGAGCGGGAACGGTCTCCAGCAATGAGCAGTTCTTC.

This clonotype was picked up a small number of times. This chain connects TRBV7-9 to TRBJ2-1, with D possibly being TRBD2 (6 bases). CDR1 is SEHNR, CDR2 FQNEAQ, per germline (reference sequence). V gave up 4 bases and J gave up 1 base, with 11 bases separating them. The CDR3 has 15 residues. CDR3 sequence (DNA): TGTGCCAGCAGCTCACGACTAGGGTCCTACAATGAGCAGTTCTTC. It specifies CASSSRLGSYNEQFF.

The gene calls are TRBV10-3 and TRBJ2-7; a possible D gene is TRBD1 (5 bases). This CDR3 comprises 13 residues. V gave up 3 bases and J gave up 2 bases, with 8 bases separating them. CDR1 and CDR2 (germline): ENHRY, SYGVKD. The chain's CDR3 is CAISEGETYEQYF. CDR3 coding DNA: TGTGCCATCAGTGAAGGGGAAACCTACGAGCAGTACTTC.

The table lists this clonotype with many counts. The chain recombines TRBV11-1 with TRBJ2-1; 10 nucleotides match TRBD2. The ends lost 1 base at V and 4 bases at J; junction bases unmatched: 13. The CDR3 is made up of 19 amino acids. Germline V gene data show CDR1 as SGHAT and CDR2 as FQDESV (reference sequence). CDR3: CASSLGVSSGRASYNEQFF. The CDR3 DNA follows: TGTGCCAGCAGCTTAGGGGTTTCCAGCGGGAGGGCCTCGTACAATGAGCAGTTCTTC.